This T cell receptor beta chain originates from a study of T cell repertoires in aging, cancer and after chemotherapy. For the study at large: Patients with chronic lymphocytic leukemia were sampled before and after fludarabine- or bendamustine-based chemotherapy.

Multiplex touch-down PCR with TRB-A/B primers amplified rearranged V-D-J TRB sequences. TCRdb reprocessed the multiplex PCR reads via MiXCR and lists one record per CDR3 protein. The sample has approximately 2,900 distinct CDR3 sequences, 45% seen once. Findings of the study overall: Compared with age-matched healthy donors, untreated hematological or solid cancer patients showed higher blood TCR clonality.

The template was genomic DNA from peripheral blood, not RNA. Germline V lookup: CDR1 GTSNPN, CDR2 SVGIG (reference sequence). This CDR3 has 14 residues. Comment on this clonotype: Its antigen is unknown. One end of the junction varies from germline; a read error may be responsible.

Sequenced input: blood. This sequence originates from a human donor with a blood cancer. V is TRBV30 and J is TRBJ2-3, with TRBD1 matching over 7 bases. This CDR3 is CAGSRQGGTDTQYF. For the CDR3, the DNA is TGTGCCGGGAGCCGACAGGGTGGCACAGATACGCAGTATTTT.